The 9 T cell receptor beta chains in this list originate from one sample, sequenced in a study of T cell clonotyping in hematopoietic cell transplantation. Sequencing was performed with immunoSEQ multiplex PCR; in TCRdb, only in-frame clones are kept and a portion is missing. The sample has approximately 13,000 clones, around 85% seen once. This specimen was PBMCs, taken 100 days after allogeneic stem cell transplant. The source is a female patient aged 35-55 years who had an allogeneic stem cell transplant from a related donor, so T cells may come from the graft donor. Some clones in this sample may be carry-over from other donors' samples.

The V and J genes are TRBV13 and TRBJ2-7; 8 bases agree with TRBD1. From germline, CDR1 is PRHDT and CDR2 FYEKMQ (reference sequence). Germline trimming cut 5 bases from V and 5 bases from J; bases unmatched to any gene: 8. The CDR3 sequence is 14 residues long. The DNA of the CDR3 is TGTGCCAGCAGCCCTGACAGGGGAGCCCACGAGCAGTACTTC. Its translation is CASSPDRGAHEQYF.

In DNA, the CDR3 is TGCGCCAGCAGCTTGACTGGAACCTACGAGCAGTACTTC. Translation: CASSLTGTYEQYF. This sequence joins TRBV5-1 and TRBJ2-7; D unclear. Germline V lookup: CDR1 SGHRS, CDR2 YFSETQ. The CDR3 contains 13 residues. V was shortened by 1 base and J by 2 bases, with 7 bases between the two germline ends.

Points on this clone: Other nucleotide sequences from this sample produce the same CDR3. CDR3 sequence (DNA): TGTGCCAGTAGAACGACAGCCAATTCACCCCTCCACTTT. The encoded protein is CASRTTANSPLHF. The V and J genes are TRBV2 and TRBJ1-6, with D tentatively TRBD1 (5 bases). V gave up 9 bases and J gave up 7 bases, with 13 bases separating them. The germline V gene has CDR1 SNHLY and CDR2 FYNNEI. The CDR3 contains 13 residues. Filled out from reference TRBV2 and TRBJ1-6, the complete variable domain reads EPEVTQTPSHQVTQMGQEVILRCVPISNHLYFYWYRQILGQKVEFLVSFYNNEISEKSEIFDDQFSVERPDGSNFTLKIRSTKLEDSAMYFCASRTTANSPLHFGNGTRLTVT.

The chain uses TRBV5-1 and TRBJ1-2, with no clear D. Looked up from germline, CDR1 is SGHRS and CDR2 is YFSETQ. The germline V and J ends were trimmed by 0 bases and 2 bases, with 5 bases remaining between them. This CDR3 has 13 amino acids. CDR3 protein: CASSLGENYGYTF. CDR3 coding DNA: TGCGCCAGCAGCTTGGGGGAGAACTATGGCTACACCTTC.

This chain uses TRBV20-1 with TRBJ1-1; D is unclear. CDR1 and CDR2 (germline): DFQATT, SNEGSKA (reference sequence). This CDR3 is 11 amino acids long. V gave up 3 bases and J gave up 5 bases, with 7 bases separating them. This CDR3 is CSASPKTEAFF. CDR3 bases: TGCAGTGCTAGCCCCAAGACTGAAGCTTTCTTT.

The chain employs TRBV7-3 and TRBJ2-1; D is perhaps TRBD2 (6 bases). Germline loops: CDR1 SGHTA, CDR2 FQGTGA. V was shortened by 4 bases and J by 2 bases, with 18 bases between the two germline ends. CDR3 size: 17 residues. Here the CDR3 reads CASSSGPGAETYNEQFF. CDR3 DNA sequence: TGTGCCAGCAGCTCAGGACCGGGAGCCGAAACCTACAATGAGCAGTTCTTC.

The chain links TRBV2 to TRBJ1-6; D is possibly TRBD1 (5 bases). Trimming pared 5 bases from V and 14 bases from J, leaving 13 bases between. The CDR3 is 12 amino acids. CDR1 and CDR2 from the germline V gene are SNHLY and FYNNEI. This chain's CDR3 is CASSIMRGTLHF. The CDR3 DNA reads TGTGCCAGCAGTATTATGAGGGGCACCCTCCACTTT.

This clone came up a few times. No conserved phenylalanine or tryptophan ends this CDR3, so it is likely a read error. This chain links TRBV6-5 with TRBJ1-5, with 7 bases matching TRBD1. The CDR3 length is 16 residues. Trimming at V came to 4 bases and at J to 4 bases, leaving 10 bases not matched to a gene. Germline V CDR1 and CDR2: MNHEY, SVGAGI. The CDR3 reads CASSSGLTGRNQPQHS. The CDR3 DNA reads as TGTGCCAGCAGTTCCGGGCTGACAGGGCGGAATCAGCCCCAGCATTCT.

The V and J genes are TRBV28 and TRBJ2-7, with 9 bases identical to TRBD1. This CDR3 is 13 amino acids long. J lost 8 bases, V lost 6 bases, and 8 bases had no gene match. Germline V lookup: CDR1 MDHEN, CDR2 SYDVKM. CDR3 sequence reads: CASSRDRAWKQYF. The CDR3 region has the DNA TGTGCCAGCAGCAGGGACAGGGCCTGGAAGCAGTACTTC. Variable domain in full (rest from reference TRBV28 and TRBJ2-7): DVKVTQSSRYLVKRTGEKVFLECVQDMDHENMFWYRQDPGLGLRLIYFSYDVKMKEKGDIPEGYSVSREKKERFSLILESASTNQTSMYLCASSRDRAWKQYFGPGTRLTVT.